This T cell receptor beta chain is from a study of T cells after yellow fever vaccination. General study results and limits: Clones from primary vaccination mostly reappeared after the booster (over 95% CD4, around 90% CD8).

CDR3 length equals 13 residues. Germline V gene sequence: CDR1 MDHEN, CDR2 SYDVKM. The ends were cut back, 3 bases at V and 4 bases at J, with 9 bases in the middle. One entry per CDR3 protein, called by TCRdb with MiXCR from the 5' RACE reads. The sample comprises around 300,000 distinct CDR3 sequences, 10% to 15% of which are singletons, and 0.4% to 0.65% rests with the top ten. As concerns this clonotype: Its target is unknown.

The rearrangement uses TRBV28 and TRBJ1-1; unclear D gene. The source of this sequence is a man aged 25-45 years who received the YFV17D yellow fever vaccine. This sample comprised CD4+ T cells sorted from PBMCs, obtained 45 days after the yellow fever booster vaccination. The CDR3 here is CASSFGIGTEAFF. Written as DNA, the CDR3 is TGTGCCAGCAGTTTCGGTATAGGCACTGAAGCTTTCTTT.